The 26 T cell receptor beta chains below were found in one sample sequenced in a study of cytomegalovirus exposure and HLA in healthy donors. This PCR relied on a set of 60 Vbeta primers and 13 Jbeta primers. Sequenced by immunoSEQ multiplex PCR; TCRdb stores in-frame clones only, minus some. The repertoire holds 150,000 to 170,000 clones, with approximately 80% as singletons. The sample consisted of PBMCs. These receptors all stem from a woman between 40 and 55 years old in good health and CMV-seropositive.

V is TRBV19 and J is TRBJ2-1; the D gene is possibly TRBD2 (5 bases). Per germline, CDR1 LNHDA and CDR2 SQIVND (reference sequence). The CDR3 has 13 amino acids. V was cut by 7 bases and J by 7 bases, with 14 bases left in between. CDR3 residues: CASTPTGDNEQFF. The DNA for the CDR3 is TGTGCCAGTACCCCGACCGGGGATAATGAGCAGTTCTTC.

The chain has TRBV30 and TRBJ1-5; 9 positions agree with TRBD1. V trimming: 5 bases; J trimming: 6 bases; junction bases outside the gene matches: 11. Germline CDR1 and CDR2: GTSNPN and SVGIG (reference sequence). The CDR3 spans 15 residues. CDR3 residues: CAWCRGGTGSQPQHF. Written as DNA, the CDR3 is TGTGCCTGGTGCCGGGGCGGGACAGGGTCTCAGCCCCAGCATTTT.

The chain is built from TRBV5-1 and TRBJ2-7; D is unresolved. Trimming cost V 0 bases and J 7 bases, with 8 bases left between them. CDR1 is SGHRS, CDR2 YFSETQ, per germline. The CDR3 has 12 amino acids. Here the CDR3 reads CASSLGVREQYF. CDR3 sequence (DNA): TGCGCCAGCAGCTTGGGCGTGAGGGAGCAGTACTTC.

The chain couples TRBV7-2 to TRBJ1-5; D is unresolved. Per the germline V gene, CDR1 is SGHTA and CDR2 is FQGNSA. This CDR3 has 15 amino acids. V was pared by 5 bases and J by 1 base, with 12 bases between. In DNA, the CDR3 is TGTGCCAGCAGCCCCGCGCCCCGGAGCAATCAGCCCCAGCATTTT. Residues: CASSPAPRSNQPQHF.

The chain employs TRBV11-2 and TRBJ1-5; D possibly corresponds to TRBD1 (6 bases). The CDR3 covers 15 residues. Trimming took off 5 bases at V and 4 bases at J, with 15 bases between the two ends. Germline CDR1 is SGHAT and CDR2 is FQNNGV. CDR3 residues: CASSIAGTLNQPQHF. The CDR3 coding sequence is TGTGCCAGCAGCATAGCCGGGACACTAAATCAGCCCCAGCATTTT.

The V and J genes are TRBV5-8 and TRBJ2-2; 7 bases fit TRBD1. The CDR3 loop spans 14 amino acids. The V segment lost 4 bases and the J segment 6 bases; nucleotides outside the gene matches: 6. Germline V gene lookup returns CDR1 SGHTS and CDR2 YDEGEE. The CDR3 spells CASSRNRGPGELFF. The CDR3 DNA sequence: TGTGCCAGCAGCAGGAACAGGGGTCCCGGGGAGCTGTTTTTT.

This chain links TRBV2 with TRBJ1-2; 7 nucleotides align to TRBD1. This CDR3 is built from 15 residues. CDR1 is SNHLY, CDR2 FYNNEI, per germline. The V segment lost 3 bases and the J segment 4 bases; nucleotides outside the gene matches: 8. This CDR3 reads CASSERTGATYGYTF. In DNA form, the CDR3 reads TGTGCCAGCAGTGAGAGGACAGGAGCTACCTATGGCTACACCTTC.

The V and J genes are TRBV7-9 and TRBJ1-2, with unresolved D. The length of the CDR3 is 15 residues. The germline V gene has CDR1 SEHNR and CDR2 FQNEAQ (reference sequence). The V end lost 1 base, the J end lost 4 bases, and 13 bases lay between the germline ends. The CDR3 nucleotides are TGTGCCAGCAGCTTAGTAGGGAATGCGGGCTATGGCTACACCTTC. Protein: CASSLVGNAGYGYTF.

As DNA, the CDR3 is TGTGCCATCAGTGGTCCGCCAGGGGGTTCGAACACTGAAGCTTTCTTT. As protein: CAISGPPGGSNTEAFF. The chain links TRBV10-3 to TRBJ1-1; 7 positions agree with TRBD1. Germline CDR1 and CDR2: ENHRY and SYGVKD. Losses at the gene ends were 4 bases for V and 1 base for J; bases not matched to a gene: 9. The CDR3 is 16 amino acids.

This clone was observed once. The chain uses TRBV4-2 and TRBJ1-1; D remains unclear. The germline gives CDR1 LGHNA, CDR2 YNFKEQ. V was pared by 0 bases and J by 7 bases, with 12 bases between. This CDR3 comprises 14 residues. CDR3 in DNA: TGTGCCAGCAGCCAAGATTTGCAGCCAGGTGAAGCTTTCTTT. As protein: CASSQDLQPGEAFF.

The chain joins TRBV27 to TRBJ2-7; 12 bases are a match to TRBD2. V shed 6 bases, J shed 2 bases, and the junction held 5 bases outside the gene matches. Germline V gene data show CDR1 as MNHEY and CDR2 as SMNVEV (reference sequence). The CDR3 is made up of 15 amino acids. The CDR3 spells CASSRWTSGTYEQYF. The CDR3 DNA sequence: TGTGCCAGCAGCCGATGGACTAGCGGGACCTACGAGCAGTACTTC.

J is TRBJ1-2 and V is TRBV10-3, with TRBD1 identical over 11 bases. The CDR3 runs to 14 residues. Germline CDR1 and CDR2: ENHRY and SYGVKD. V lost 11 bases to trimming and J lost 5 bases; unmatched junction nucleotides: 10. CDR3 loop: CALWTGGAPYGYTF. The DNA for the CDR3 is TGTGCCCTCTGGACAGGGGGCGCCCCGTATGGCTACACCTTC.

This clone was seen only a few times. The chain recombines TRBV6-5 with TRBJ2-7; possibly TRBD2 for D (5 bases). The V and J ends lost 6 bases and 2 bases respectively, with 11 bases between them. CDR1 and CDR2 (germline): MNHEY, SVGAGI. The CDR3 length is 13 residues. CDR3 nucleotides: TGTGCCAGCAGGGATAGCGAAACCTACGAGCAGTACTTC. This codes for CASRDSETYEQYF.

The rearrangement links TRBV21-1 to TRBJ2-5; no check of the table's D call, TRBD1, against the DNA was made. TRBV21-1 is an annotated pseudogene. The CDR3 covers 13 residues. The CDR3 DNA sequence: TGTGCCAGCAGCAAAGAACAAAGAGAGACCCAGTACTTC. Its protein is CASSKEQRETQYF.

The V gene is TRBV28, the J gene TRBJ2-1; D is undetermined. Trimming stripped 6 bases from V and 9 bases from J, with 9 bases between. CDR1 is MDHEN and CDR2 is SYDVKM in the germline V gene. The CDR3 has 11 residues. The CDR3 protein is CASSLRGEQFF. In nucleotides, the CDR3 is TGTGCCAGCAGCTTACGCGGTGAGCAGTTCTTC.

The chain employs TRBV10-1 and TRBJ2-6; 7 bases are shared with TRBD1. V was pared by 6 bases and J by 1 base, with 3 bases of the junction left unmatched. The CDR3 covers 15 residues. The V gene's germline CDR1 is WNHNN and CDR2 SYGVQD (reference sequence). The CDR3 bases are TGCGCCAGCAGCAAGGGACAGTCTGGGGCCAACGTCCTGACTTTC. Translated: CASSKGQSGANVLTF.

The chain has TRBV27 and TRBJ2-1; 8 bases match TRBD2. V shed 8 bases and J 3 bases; nucleotides not matched to a gene: 0. The CDR3 extends over 12 amino acids. Germline CDR1 MNHEY, CDR2 SMNVEV (reference sequence). As DNA, the CDR3 is TGTGCCAGCGCGGGGGGCTACAATGAGCAGTTCTTC. This sequence encodes CASAGGYNEQFF.

The chain has TRBV2 and TRBJ2-1; the D is unclear. The CDR3 contains 14 residues. Germline V gene sequence: CDR1 SNHLY, CDR2 FYNNEI. The V gene lost 4 bases and the J gene lost 3 bases, with 10 bases spanning the gap. This CDR3 is CASSARLVYNEQFF. The CDR3 region has the DNA TGTGCCAGCAGTGCACGTCTAGTCTACAATGAGCAGTTCTTC.

This chain links TRBV19 with TRBJ2-5; 9 nucleotides agree with TRBD2. This CDR3 region has 16 residues. The germline V gene encodes CDR1 LNHDA and CDR2 SQIVND (reference sequence). V was pared by 5 bases and J by 2 bases, with 9 bases of the junction left unmatched. As DNA, the CDR3 is TGTGCCAGTAGTCGTAATAGCGGGAGTTGGCAAGAGACCCAGTACTTC. Protein product: CASSRNSGSWQETQYF. Using reference TRBV19 and TRBJ2-5 for the parts outside the CDR3, the full variable domain is DGGITQSPKYLFRKEGQNVTLSCEQNLNHDAMYWYRQDPGQGLRLIYYSQIVNDFQKGDIAEGYSVSREKKESFPLTVTSAQKNPTAFYLCASSRNSGSWQETQYFGPGTRLLVL.

The J gene is TRBJ2-7, the V gene TRBV19; 8 bases align to TRBD2. V lost 2 bases and J lost 3; bases outside the gene matches: 3. CDR1 LNHDA and CDR2 SQIVND come from the germline V gene (reference sequence). The CDR3 runs 14 residues. DNA for the CDR3: TGTGCCAGTAGTATACCGGGACTAGTCTACGAGCAGTACTTC. It translates to CASSIPGLVYEQYF.

Concerning this clone: An end of the junction does not agree with germline; a read error may underlie this. The chain carries TRBV19 and TRBJ1-1; D unclear. CDR1 is LNHDA, CDR2 SQIVND, per germline (reference sequence). The CDR3 is 13 amino acids. The CDR3 loop reads CASSKGRDTEAFF. CDR3 bases: TGTGCCAGCAGTAAAGGGAGAGACACTGAAGCTTTCTTT.

This clone occurred a few times. The V call is TRBV5-5, the J call TRBJ1-4; D unclear. The CDR3 loop spans 14 amino acids. Germline CDR1 is SGHKS and CDR2 is YYEKEE (reference sequence). Trimming took 1 base from V and 0 from J, leaving 4 bases between them. The CDR3 nucleotides read TGTGCCAGCAGCTTGCATGCAACTAATGAAAAACTGTTTTTT. It encodes CASSLHATNEKLFF.

The rearrangement joins TRBV7-7 to TRBJ2-3; tentative D call: TRBD2 (6 bases). This CDR3 comprises 14 residues. Germline CDR1 reads SSHAT; CDR2 reads FNYEAQ (reference sequence). The V gene lost 2 bases and the J gene lost 0 bases, with 6 bases spanning the gap. The CDR3 DNA reads TGTGCCAGCAGCTTAAGCGGGAGCACAGATACGCAGTATTTT. Protein: CASSLSGSTDTQYF.

A single count supports this clone. The V and J genes are TRBV30 and TRBJ2-2; the match to TRBD2 covers 9 bases. V was clipped by 0 bases and J by 0 bases; unmatched bases: 8. The V gene's germline CDR1 is GTSNPN and CDR2 SVGIG (reference sequence). This CDR3 spans 18 amino acids. This CDR3 is CAWSVIPPSGTNTGELFF. In DNA form, the CDR3 reads TGTGCCTGGAGTGTAATCCCGCCTAGCGGGACGAACACCGGGGAGCTGTTTTTT.

J is TRBJ2-3 and V is TRBV19, with TRBD2 identical over 8 bases. V shed 3 bases, J shed 2 bases, and the junction held 4 bases outside the gene matches. The CDR3 spans 15 residues. Germline CDR1 reads LNHDA; CDR2 reads SQIVND (reference sequence). CDR3 nucleotide sequence: TGTGCCAGTAGTATGGAGCGGGAGTTCACAGATACGCAGTATTTT. It codes for CASSMEREFTDTQYF.

The V gene is TRBV7-9, the J gene TRBJ1-4, with 8 bases matching TRBD1. The CDR3 is 16 residues long. Unmatched junction bases numbered 6, after V lost 1 base and J lost 5 bases. The germline V gene encodes CDR1 SEHNR and CDR2 FQNEAQ (reference sequence). The CDR3 nucleotides read TGTGCCAGCAGCTTAGGAGCAGGGGGCAAGAATGAAAAACTGTTTTTT. Its translation: CASSLGAGGKNEKLFF.